A selection of T cell receptor beta chains follows, all from one sample in a study of T-cell memory formation after mild COVID-19. MiXCR, applied by TCRdb to the 5' RACE reads, yields one record per CDR3 protein. The table has over 400,000 distinct CDR3 sequences, 23% seen once. The sample consisted of PBMCs or a T cell subset sorted from them (not recorded which). Receptors originate from an adult woman who had mild COVID-19 (a few samples of this study predate the infection). Cell type and time point are not known. The CDR3 runs from the conserved cysteine through the conserved F or W. D genes are given only for firm matches. The size of a clone is reported for some rows only, either as once, few or many, or as a class for expanded clones.

TRBJ1-1,few,NA,TRBV20-1,CSSGGGTEAFF,TGCAGTTCAGGAGGGGGGACAGAAGCTTTCTTT
TRBJ2-3,few,TRBD2,TRBV4-1,CASSHTSGGTDTQYF,TGCGCCAGCAGCCATACTAGCGGGGGCACAGATACGCAGTATTTT
TRBJ1-5,few,TRBD1,TRBV5-1,CASSPGQYNQPQHF,TGCGCCAGCAGCCCGGGACAGTACAATCAGCCCCAGCATTTT
TRBJ2-1,NA,TRBD2,TRBV4-1,CASSRVGTNNEQFF,TGCGCCAGCAGCCGAGTCGGGACTAACAATGAGCAGTTCTTC
TRBJ1-2,few,TRBD1,TRBV13,CASSIGQGARNYGYTF,TGTGCCAGCAGCATTGGACAGGGGGCTCGTAACTATGGCTACACCTTC
TRBJ2-7,few,NA,TRBV6-2/TRBV6-3,CASSYFPYEQYF,TGTGCCAGCAGTTACTTTCCCTACGAGCAGTACTTC
TRBJ2-3,NA,NA,TRBV12-3/TRBV12-4,CASSGRGALDTQYF,TGTGCCAGCAGTGGCCGGGGGGCCTTAGATACGCAGTATTTT
TRBJ2-1,NA,NA,TRBV7-9,CASSLSRGTSEQFF,TGTGCCAGCAGCTTAAGCCGAGGTACTAGCGAGCAGTTCTTC
TRBJ2-7,NA,TRBD2,TRBV6-5,CASSYREAAYEQYF,TGTGCCAGCAGTTACCGGGAGGCCGCCTACGAGCAGTACTTC
TRBJ2-1,NA,TRBD2,TRBV12-3/TRBV12-4,CASSAPGGRNHNEQFF,TGTGCCAGCAGTGCTCCCGGGGGGAGGAACCACAATGAGCAGTTCTTC
TRBJ1-5,few,TRBD1,TRBV12-3/TRBV12-4,CASSLGQGDNQPQHF,TGTGCCAGCAGCCTCGGACAGGGCGACAATCAGCCCCAGCATTTT
TRBJ2-3,NA,NA,TRBV6-5,CASSYSGVQYF,TGTGCCAGCAGTTACTCGGGAGTGCAGTATTTT
TRBJ2-3,few,TRBD2,TRBV20-1,CSARGPAGGRGTDTQYF,TGCAGTGCTAGAGGTCCGGCGGGGGGCCGAGGGACAGATACGCAGTATTTT
TRBJ2-1,NA,TRBD2,TRBV24-1,CATSGTSGGLYNEQFF,TGTGCCACCAGTGGGACTAGCGGGGGGTTGTACAATGAGCAGTTCTTC
TRBJ2-7,few,NA,TRBV11-1,CASSHQGWAGVSYEQYF,TGTGCCAGCAGCCACCAGGGGTGGGCGGGAGTCTCCTACGAGCAGTACTTC
TRBJ1-5,NA,TRBD1,TRBV19,CASSTPRQGGVLDSNQPQHF,TGTGCCAGTAGTACCCCCCGACAGGGTGGAGTGTTGGATAGCAATCAGCCCCAGCATTTT
TRBJ2-7,few,NA,TRBV12-3/TRBV12-4,CASSSALYEQYF,TGTGCCAGCAGTTCGGCGCTCTACGAGCAGTACTTC
TRBJ1-5,NA,NA,TRBV2,CASSDNRVQPQHF,TGTGCCAGCAGTGACAACAGGGTTCAGCCCCAGCATTTT
TRBJ2-3,NA,NA,TRBV7-2,CASSARWRGGTDTQYF,TGTGCCAGCAGCGCTAGATGGCGGGGAGGCACAGATACGCAGTATTTT
TRBJ2-1,NA,NA,TRBV4-1,CASSQEWPSANEQFF,TGCGCCAGCAGCCAAGAATGGCCTAGCGCCAATGAGCAGTTCTTC
TRBJ2-2,many,NA,TRBV5-1,CASSFSGGELFF,TGCGCCAGCAGCTTCTCGGGCGGGGAGCTGTTTTTT
TRBJ2-5,few,NA,TRBV7-9,CASDQETQYF,TGTGCCAGCGACCAAGAGACCCAGTACTTC
TRBJ1-5,NA,TRBD1,TRBV12-3/TRBV12-4,CASSLGQGADQPQHF,TGTGCCAGCAGTTTAGGACAGGGGGCCGATCAGCCCCAGCATTTT
TRBJ1-2,NA,TRBD1,TRBV5-4,CASSLPGQTYGYTF,TGTGCCAGCAGCTTACCGGGACAGACATATGGCTACACCTTC
TRBJ2-3,NA,TRBD1,TRBV12-3/TRBV12-4,CASSLEGQGGDTQYF,TGTGCCAGCAGTTTAGAAGGACAGGGAGGAGATACGCAGTATTTT
TRBJ2-5,few,TRBD2,TRBV2,CASRGTSGKETQYF,TGTGCCAGCAGGGGTACTAGCGGAAAAGAGACCCAGTACTTC
TRBJ2-5,few,NA,TRBV20-1,CSVSQETQYF,TGCAGTGTCTCTCAAGAGACCCAGTACTTC
TRBJ2-2,NA,TRBD1,TRBV7-9,CASSLTGAAGELFF,TGTGCCAGCAGCTTAACAGGGGCGGCCGGGGAGCTGTTTTTT
TRBJ2-7,few,TRBD1,TRBV7-9,CASSLGRGHEQYF,TGTGCCAGCAGCTTAGGCAGGGGGCACGAGCAGTACTTC
TRBJ2-1,NA,NA,TRBV5-5,CASSNDRTYNEQFF,TGTGCCAGCAGCAACGACAGGACCTACAATGAGCAGTTCTTC
TRBJ2-1,NA,TRBD2,TRBV7-9,CASSPHWAGGPINEQFF,TGTGCCAGCAGCCCGCACTGGGCGGGAGGGCCAATCAATGAGCAGTTCTTC
TRBJ2-2,few,NA,TRBV4-1,CASSQQTGTGELFF,TGCGCCAGCAGCCAACAAACAGGGACCGGGGAGCTGTTTTTT
TRBJ2-7,NA,TRBD1,TRBV6-5,CASSTYRGSYEQYF,TGTGCCAGCAGTACCTACAGGGGATCCTACGAGCAGTACTTC
TRBJ2-1,NA,NA,TRBV12-3/TRBV12-4,CASSLGRENEQFF,TGTGCCAGCAGTTTGGGTCGGGAAAATGAGCAGTTCTTC
TRBJ1-1,few,NA,TRBV6-1,CASSEAGGAYTEAFF,TGTGCCAGCAGTGAAGCGGGTGGGGCGTACACTGAAGCTTTCTTT
TRBJ2-7,few,TRBD2,TRBV20-1,CSARNGLAGTYEQYF,TGCAGTGCTAGAAATGGACTAGCGGGAACCTACGAGCAGTACTTC
TRBJ1-3,NA,NA,TRBV5-1,CASSLVGMPSGNTIYF,TGCGCCAGCAGCTTGGTGGGGATGCCTTCTGGAAACACCATATATTTT
TRBJ2-3,few,NA,TRBV20-1,CSRAAIVFSTDTQYF,TGCAGCCGGGCCGCCATAGTGTTTAGCACAGATACGCAGTATTTT
TRBJ2-3,NA,TRBD2,TRBV5-6,CASSFLGSGRTDTQYF,TGTGCCAGCAGCTTCCTTGGTAGCGGGAGGACAGATACGCAGTATTTT
TRBJ2-7,NA,NA,TRBV20-1,CSAPRQTYEQYF,TGCAGTGCTCCGAGACAGACCTACGAGCAGTACTTC
TRBJ2-3,NA,NA,TRBV6-2/TRBV6-3,CASTYGGYSTDTQYF,TGTGCCAGCACCTACGGGGGTTATAGCACAGATACGCAGTATTTT
TRBJ2-2,NA,NA,TRBV20-1,CSADQGFTGELFF,TGCAGTGCCGATCAGGGGTTCACCGGGGAGCTGTTTTTT